Detailed here is one T cell receptor beta chain. TCRdb keeps only in-frame clones here, not all; method: immunoSEQ multiplex PCR. The sample contains over 250,000 clones, approximately 89% of which appear only once. This sample was taken from a study of Ad26.COV2.S vaccination and SARS-CoV-2 variants. Study in general: Ad26.COV2.S given intramuscularly, once or twice 56 days apart.

Treatment specified: around 19 received Ad26.COV2.S at low or high dose, single or two shots; 5 received placebo; per-sample allocation not given. At day 63 after the first vaccine or placebo injection, samples were drawn. This CDR3 is 14 amino acids long. The germline CDR1 and CDR2 sequences are SGHTA and FQGNSA. The junction had 9 bases not matched to a gene; V was cut back by 5 bases and J by 7 bases. This sequence was found in a person between 18 and 59 years old who received the Ad26.COV2.S COVID-19 vaccine or a placebo. The chain joins TRBV7-2 to TRBJ2-7, with 9 bases matching TRBD2. The sequences come from peripheral blood, collected in a trial of Ad26.COV2.S vaccine versus placebo. The CDR3 is CASSAGLAMEEQYF. The CDR3 nucleotides read TGTGCCAGCAGCGCCGGACTAGCGATGGAAGAGCAGTACTTC.